Reported below is one T cell receptor (beta chain). The sample originates from a study of blood T cell repertoires in COVID-19. Assay: immunoSEQ multiplex PCR; the TCRdb copy retains only in-frame clones and omits some. This sample has about 180,000 clones, with 80% to 90% found just once. The TCR sequence derives from a man aged 18 to 30 who had recovered from COVID-19. Sequencing used peripheral blood.

CDR3 amino acids: CASSPGLADSTDTQYF. The CDR3 coding sequence is TGTGCCAGCAGCCCGGGACTAGCGGACAGCACAGATACGCAGTATTTT. V gene TRBV6-4 combines with J gene TRBJ2-3; 11 bases agree with TRBD2. The trim removed 6 bases at V and 0 bases at J, leaving 5 bases unmatched. The V gene's germline CDR1 is MRHNA and CDR2 SNTAGT. This CDR3 has 16 amino acids.